The 5 T cell receptor beta chains below come from one sample, sequenced in a study of cytomegalovirus exposure and HLA in healthy donors. The assay was immunoSEQ multiplex PCR, and TCRdb's table has in-frame clones only and misses some. The table lists 100,000 to 150,000 clones, more than 75% of them singletons. The specimen was PBMCs. The receptors shown here come from a man aged 18 to 35 in good health and CMV-seronegative.

This clone has only a few counts. This CDR3 is CASSPVTSGSPQFF. In DNA form, the CDR3 reads TGCGCCAGCAGCCCGGTAACTAGCGGGAGCCCCCAGTTCTTC. The chain has TRBV5-1 and TRBJ2-1; 11 positions agree with TRBD2. CDR1 and CDR2 (germline): SGHRS, YFSETQ. Germline trimming cut 4 bases from V and 13 bases from J; bases unmatched to any gene: 10. The length of the CDR3 is 14 residues.

The chain employs TRBV6-5 and TRBJ2-7, with 12 nucleotides matching TRBD1. Trimming at V came to 6 bases and at J to 7 bases, leaving 4 bases not matched to a gene. The CDR3 loop spans 13 amino acids. Germline V gene data show CDR1 as MNHEY and CDR2 as SVGAGI. DNA for the CDR3: TGTGCCAGCAGCGGGGACAGGGGGCGGGAGCAGTACTTC. Its translation: CASSGDRGREQYF.

The rearrangement links TRBV6-5 to TRBJ2-7, with TRBD2 identical over 12 bases. Unmatched junction bases numbered 3, after V lost 4 bases and J lost 2 bases. This CDR3 has 15 amino acids. Germline V gene data show CDR1 as MNHEY and CDR2 as SVGAGI. The CDR3 DNA is TGTGCCAGCAGTTTACTAGCGGGGGGTCCCTACGAGCAGTACTTC. The encoded protein is CASSLLAGGPYEQYF.

V is TRBV27 and J is TRBJ2-5; perhaps TRBD2 as D (7 bases). Germline V gene sequence: CDR1 MNHEY, CDR2 SMNVEV (reference sequence). CDR3 length: 14 amino acids. CDR3 sequence reads: CVVGGGGIAETQYF. CDR3 in DNA: TGTGTCGTCGGAGGGGGAGGGATCGCGGAGACCCAGTACTTC.

This clone was picked up one time. The rearrangement uses TRBV6-1 and TRBJ2-7, with TRBD1 matching over 10 bases. Germline V gene lookup returns CDR1 MNHNS and CDR2 SASEGT. The CDR3 has 15 residues. The V segment lost 2 bases and the J segment 3 bases; nucleotides outside the gene matches: 4. In DNA form, the CDR3 reads TGTGCCAGCAGTGAAATTGGGACAGGGGTCTACGAGCAGTACTTC. Protein: CASSEIGTGVYEQYF.